Listed here are 15 T cell receptor beta chains from one sample, sequenced in a study of cytomegalovirus exposure and HLA in healthy donors. Here immunoSEQ multiplex PCR was the method, and the copy in TCRdb shows in-frame clones only, minus some. The table shows about 54,000 clones, with roughly nine tenths occurring only once. The sequenced sample consisted of PBMCs. Receptors were obtained from a woman between 18 and 29 years old in good health and CMV-seropositive.

This chain links TRBV30 with TRBJ1-4, with 8 bases fitting TRBD1. This CDR3 has 14 residues. V trimming: 2 bases; J trimming: 8 bases; junction bases outside the gene matches: 7. Germline V CDR1 and CDR2: GTSNPN, SVGIG (reference sequence). Written as DNA, the CDR3 is TGTGCCTGGAGTAGTGGACAGGGATGGGAAAAACTGTTTTTT. It encodes CAWSSGQGWEKLFF.

V is TRBV29-1 and J is TRBJ2-2, with a weak D call TRBD2 (7 bases). This CDR3 has 14 amino acids. The germline V gene has CDR1 SQVTM and CDR2 ANQGSEA. Trimming shortened V by 4 bases and J by 3 bases, and 12 bases separated the two germline ends. CDR3 nucleotides: TGCAGCGTTGGGGGGGGCTCGGACACCGGGGAGCTGTTTTTT. Translation: CSVGGGSDTGELFF.

The chain links TRBV2 to TRBJ1-2; a weak D match, TRBD1 (5 bases). This CDR3 has 14 residues. The V gene lost 3 bases and the J gene lost 3 bases, with 11 bases spanning the gap. Germline CDR1 and CDR2: SNHLY and FYNNEI. CDR3 bases: TGTGCCAGCAGTGATCTGCAGGGCTACTATGGCTACACCTTC. Translating gives CASSDLQGYYGYTF.

V usage is TRBV19 and J usage is TRBJ2-5; TRBD1 is a possible D gene (7 bases). The CDR3 consists of 16 residues. Trimming left V 5 bases short and J 1 base short, with 17 bases between. CDR1 LNHDA and CDR2 SQIVND come from the germline V gene (reference sequence). This CDR3 reads CASSRRVGTVQETQYF. The DNA of the CDR3 is TGTGCCAGTAGTCGGAGGGTGGGGACAGTCCAAGAGACCCAGTACTTC.

The chain is built from TRBV30 and TRBJ1-1; 7 bases agree with TRBD1. The germline V gene has CDR1 GTSNPN and CDR2 SVGIG (reference sequence). Trimming took 4 bases from V and 2 from J; bases not matched to a gene: 13. The CDR3 loop spans 16 amino acids. CDR3 nucleotides: TGTGCCTGGACCTCAAGGAGGCAGGGGGGAAACACTGAAGCTTTCTTT. Amino acids: CAWTSRRQGGNTEAFF.

With regard to this clone: Since the CDR3 does not end with the conserved phenylalanine or tryptophan, this likely comes from a read error. Because the CDR3's place on the DNA is in doubt, the DNA is left out and the CDR3 is given as listed by TCRdb. The V gene is TRBV7-2, the J gene TRBJ2-7; whether TRBD2, the table's D call, matches the DNA was not checked. The CDR3 has 12 amino acids, counting both end residues. Germline-derived CDR1 and CDR2 are SGHTA and FQGNSA. The CDR3 is CASSLEGSGGPH.

The CDR3 region has the DNA TGTGCCAGCAGCTTAGAGGACAGGGAGGAAGCTTTCTTT. This gives the protein CASSLEDREEAFF. The chain employs TRBV7-8 and TRBJ1-1; 8 nucleotides align to TRBD1. The V gene's germline CDR1 is SGHVS and CDR2 FQNEAQ. This CDR3 has 13 residues. The ends lost 1 base at V and 8 bases at J; junction bases unmatched: 3.

This clone was detected only once. V usage is TRBV7-3 and J usage is TRBJ1-1, with 9 bases fitting TRBD1. The V gene's germline CDR1 is SGHTA and CDR2 FQGTGA. The CDR3 has 15 residues. Trimming at V came to 5 bases and at J to 2 bases, leaving 6 bases not matched to a gene. In nucleotides, the CDR3 is TGTGCCAGCAGCCTCCTGGGACAGGGAAACACTGAAGCTTTCTTT. Protein sequence: CASSLLGQGNTEAFF.

The chain uses TRBV4-3 and TRBJ1-1; 7 positions agree with TRBD1. The CDR3 runs to 13 residues. Germline values: CDR1 LGHNA, CDR2 YSLEER. V lost 0 bases, J lost 10 bases, and 5 bases stayed unmatched. CDR3 protein: CASSQDSRGRAFF. The CDR3 region has the DNA TGCGCCAGCAGCCAAGATTCTAGGGGGCGAGCTTTCTTT.

J is TRBJ2-3 and V is TRBV5-1, with D possibly matching TRBD2 (6 bases). V dropped 3 bases and J dropped 0 bases, with 17 bases sitting between them. This CDR3 contains 17 residues. CDR1 SGHRS and CDR2 YFSETQ come from the germline V gene. CDR3 sequence reads: CASSSISGTSSTDTQYF. CDR3 nucleotide sequence: TGCGCCAGCAGCTCGATTAGCGGAACGTCTAGCACAGATACGCAGTATTTT.

In this sample, this clone turned up once. The V gene is TRBV19, the J gene TRBJ1-1; D unresolved. Germline CDR1 reads LNHDA; CDR2 reads SQIVND (reference sequence). This CDR3 contains 15 residues. V lost 7 bases and J lost 6, with 21 bases in between. DNA for the CDR3: TGTGCCAGTAACCCCCTAATCCGCGGGCCTGCTGAAGCTTTCTTT. Its translation: CASNPLIRGPAEAFF.

The chain uses TRBV28 and TRBJ1-2, with D perhaps matching TRBD1 (6 bases). V lost 6 bases and J 4 bases, leaving 18 bases between the germline ends. Germline CDR1 MDHEN, CDR2 SYDVKM. The CDR3 is 15 amino acids. The CDR3: CASSSDRPLGYGYTF. In DNA, the CDR3 is TGTGCCAGCAGCTCAGACAGGCCGCTGGGCTATGGCTACACCTTC.

The genes are TRBV28 and TRBJ1-5; 8 nucleotides match TRBD1. Germline CDR1 and CDR2: MDHEN and SYDVKM. Trimming at V came to 5 bases and at J to 4 bases, leaving 7 bases not matched to a gene. This CDR3 is 15 amino acids long. The CDR3 reads CASSDRDRSNQPQHF. CDR3 nucleotides: TGTGCCAGCAGTGACCGGGACAGGTCAAATCAGCCCCAGCATTTT.

The chain is built from TRBV5-1 and TRBJ1-1; D ambiguous. V shed 0 bases and J shed 2 bases, with 8 bases lying between them. This CDR3 comprises 14 residues. Per germline, CDR1 SGHRS and CDR2 YFSETQ. CDR3 nucleotide sequence: TGCGCCAGCAGCTTGGTCGCGGGAAACACTGAAGCTTTCTTT. As protein: CASSLVAGNTEAFF.

V gene TRBV5-4 combines with J gene TRBJ1-3, with 7 bases aligning to TRBD1. J gave up 11 bases and V 0 bases, and 5 bases lay outside the gene matches. Per the germline V gene, CDR1 is SGHNT and CDR2 is YYREEE (reference sequence). The CDR3 sequence is 13 residues long. CDR3 loop: CASSLDRGKAIYF. CDR3 sequence (DNA): TGTGCCAGCAGCTTGGACAGGGGAAAGGCCATATATTTT.